These 8 T cell receptor beta chains came from one sample sequenced in a study of T cell changes during pregnancy in multiple sclerosis. Profiled with immunoSEQ multiplex PCR; TCRdb holds only in-frame clones, not every one. This repertoire shows tens of thousands of clones, roughly 93% found once; its top ten account for 1.5% to 2%. This sample comprised peripheral blood, obtained in the second trimester of pregnancy. All receptors derive from a female donor with multiple sclerosis, enrolled in a pregnancy study.

The chain couples TRBV6-1 to TRBJ2-1, with 11 positions matching TRBD2. Germline V gene sequence: CDR1 MNHNS, CDR2 SASEGT. Trimming at V came to 6 bases and at J to 9 bases, leaving 4 bases not matched to a gene. The CDR3 covers 13 residues. In DNA form, the CDR3 reads TGTGCCAGCAGCGTACTAGCGGGAGTTGAGCAGTTCTTC. Translation gives CASSVLAGVEQFF.

The V gene is TRBV6-1, the J gene TRBJ2-1; the match to TRBD1 covers 7 bases. CDR1 and CDR2 (germline): MNHNS, SASEGT. The trim removed 7 bases at V and 7 bases at J, leaving 10 bases unmatched. The CDR3 covers 14 residues. CDR3 in DNA: TGTGCCAGCACAGGGGGTAGTCAGTTTAATGAGCAGTTCTTC. Its protein product is CASTGGSQFNEQFF.

This rearrangement joins TRBV27 to TRBJ1-2; 7 positions agree with TRBD1. The CDR3 runs 15 residues. The germline V gene encodes CDR1 MNHEY and CDR2 SMNVEV (reference sequence). The V gene end was trimmed by 8 bases and the J gene end by 4 bases; junction bases not matched to a gene: 13. The CDR3 DNA is TGTGCCAGCGGTAAAAAAGGGACAGCCCCCTATGGCTACACCTTC. Encoded protein: CASGKKGTAPYGYTF.

This clone turned up a few times. The genes are TRBV6-1 and TRBJ1-2; D call uncertain. There are 10 residues in the CDR3. The V gene lost 7 bases and the J gene lost 7 bases, with 7 bases spanning the gap. Germline V gives CDR1 MNHNS, CDR2 SASEGT. Written as DNA, the CDR3 is TGTGCCAGCATCAGTACTGGCTACACCTTC. Protein: CASISTGYTF.

V is TRBV11-2 and J is TRBJ1-4; D unresolved. This CDR3 is built from 14 residues. CDR1 and CDR2 (germline): SGHAT, FQNNGV. The germline V and J ends were trimmed by 5 bases and 8 bases, with 15 bases remaining between them. The CDR3 DNA follows: TGTGCCAGCAGCCCCATGCCACCGGGGGAAAAACTGTTTTTT. Amino acid sequence: CASSPMPPGEKLFF.

The gene calls are TRBV5-4 and TRBJ2-2; 9 bases are a match to TRBD2. The CDR3 is 16 amino acids. Germline V gene lookup returns CDR1 SGHNT and CDR2 YYREEE (reference sequence). Trimming removed 1 base from V and 7 bases from J; junction bases left unmatched: 8. CDR3 coding DNA: TGTGCCAGCAGCTTGCCTAGCGGGGTAAAAGACGGGGAGCTGTTTTTT. This gives the protein CASSLPSGVKDGELFF.

The table lists this clone with a count of one. The chain combines TRBV2 with TRBJ2-4, with TRBD2 matching 13 bases. The V and J ends lost 4 bases and 13 bases, in that order; junction bases with no gene match: 7. The CDR3 consists of 14 residues. Germline CDR1 and CDR2: SNHLY and FYNNEI. This CDR3 is CASSAGTSGRAQYF. CDR3 sequence (DNA): TGTGCCAGCAGTGCGGGAACTAGCGGGAGGGCGCAGTACTTC.

The chain employs TRBV11-2 and TRBJ2-5, with 8 bases fitting TRBD2. The CDR3 consists of 15 residues. In germline, CDR1 is SGHAT, CDR2 FQNNGV. With 2 bases clipped from V and 5 bases from J, the junction kept 7 bases outside the gene matches. The CDR3 DNA reads as TGTGCCAGCAGCTTACAAGCGGGAGTGACTGAGACCCAGTACTTC. This sequence encodes CASSLQAGVTETQYF.